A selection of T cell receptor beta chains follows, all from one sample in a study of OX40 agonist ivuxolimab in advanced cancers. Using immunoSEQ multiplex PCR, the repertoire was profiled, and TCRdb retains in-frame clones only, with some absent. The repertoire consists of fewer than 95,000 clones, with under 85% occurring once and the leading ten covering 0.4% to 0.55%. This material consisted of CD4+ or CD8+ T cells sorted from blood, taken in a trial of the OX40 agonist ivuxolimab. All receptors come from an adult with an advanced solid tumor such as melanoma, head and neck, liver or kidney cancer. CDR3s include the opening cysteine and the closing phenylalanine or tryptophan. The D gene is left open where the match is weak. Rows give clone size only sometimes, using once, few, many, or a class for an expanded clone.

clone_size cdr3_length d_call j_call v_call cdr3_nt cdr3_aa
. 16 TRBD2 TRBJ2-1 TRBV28 TGTGCCAGCTGCCGTTTAAGCGGGGGGTCCTACAATGAGCAGTTCTTC CASCRLSGGSYNEQFF
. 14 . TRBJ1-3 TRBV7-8 TGTGCCAGCAGCTTAACGGACTCTGGAAACACCATATATTTT CASSLTDSGNTIYF
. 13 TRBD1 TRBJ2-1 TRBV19 TGTGCCAGTACTCTAGACAGGGGCAATGAGCAGTTCTTC CASTLDRGNEQFF
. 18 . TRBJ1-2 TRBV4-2 TGTGCCAGCAGCCAACGCCCGATGGAGGGGGGGCGACGCTATGGCTACACCTTC CASSQRPMEGGRRYGYTF
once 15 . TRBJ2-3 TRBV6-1 TGTGCCAGCACACTTCCGGGACGGCGCACAGATACGCAGTATTTT CASTLPGRRTDTQYF
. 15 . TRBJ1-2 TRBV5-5 TGTGCCAGCAGCCCCCGATCAGGGAGTAGCTATGGCTACACCTTC CASSPRSGSSYGYTF
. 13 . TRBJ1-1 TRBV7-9 TGTGCCAGCAGCTACGGCGGGGTGACTGAAGCTTTCTTT CASSYGGVTEAFF
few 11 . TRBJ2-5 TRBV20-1 TGCAGTGCTAGAGATTGGGAGACCCAGTACTTC CSARDWETQYF
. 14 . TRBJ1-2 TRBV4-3 TGCGCCAGCAGCCAAGTGGGGGTTAACTATGGCTACACCTTC CASSQVGVNYGYTF
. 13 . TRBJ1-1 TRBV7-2 TGTGCCAGCAGCACCCGACGGATCACTGAAGCTTTCTTT CASSTRRITEAFF
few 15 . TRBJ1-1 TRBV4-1 TGCGCCAGCAGCCAAGAAGCGTCAGGTCGAAGTGAAGCTTTCTTT CASSQEASGRSEAFF
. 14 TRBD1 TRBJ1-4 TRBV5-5 TGTGCCAGCAGCTCCACTGGGACAGCTGAAAAACTGTTTTTT CASSSTGTAEKLFF
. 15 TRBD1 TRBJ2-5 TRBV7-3 TGTGCCAGCAGCAAAGGGACAGGGGGACAAGAGACCCAGTACTTC CASSKGTGGQETQYF
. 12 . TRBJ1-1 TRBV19 TGTGCCAGTGGACGTACGAACACTGAAGCTTTCTTT CASGRTNTEAFF
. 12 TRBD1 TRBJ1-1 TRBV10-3 TGTGCCATCAGTACAGGGGCCGCTGAAGCTTTCTTT CAISTGAAEAFF
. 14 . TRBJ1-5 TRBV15 TGTGCCACCAGCAGAGTTAGAGTCAATCAGCCCCAGCATTTT CATSRVRVNQPQHF
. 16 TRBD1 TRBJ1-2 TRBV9 TGTGCCAGCAGCGTGACCCCCGGGACAGGGATCGGAGGCTACACCTTC CASSVTPGTGIGGYTF
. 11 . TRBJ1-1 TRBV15 TGTGCCACCAGCAGAGTGGGGGTTGCTTTCTTT CATSRVGVAFF
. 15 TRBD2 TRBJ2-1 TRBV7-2 TGTGCCAGCAGCTTAGATCGGACTAGGAACAATGAGCAGTTCTTC CASSLDRTRNNEQFF
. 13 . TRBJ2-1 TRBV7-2 TGTGCCAGCAGCCTAGTACGTGGGAGTGAGCAGTTCTTC CASSLVRGSEQFF
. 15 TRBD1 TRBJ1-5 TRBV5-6 TGTGCCAGCAGCTATCGGACAGGGGGGTATCAGCCCCAGCATTTT CASSYRTGGYQPQHF
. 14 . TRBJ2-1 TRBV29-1 TGCAGCGTAGATTACCCGACCACTTACAATGAGCAGTTCTTC CSVDYPTTYNEQFF
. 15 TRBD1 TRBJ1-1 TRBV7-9 TGTGCCAGCAGCTCAGCCGGGACAGCGATAAGGGGAGCTTTCTTT CASSSAGTAIRGAFF
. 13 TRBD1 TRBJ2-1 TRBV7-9 TGTGCCAGCAGCTTGACAGGGAACAATGAGCAGTTCTTC CASSLTGNNEQFF
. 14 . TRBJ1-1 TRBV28 TGTGCCAGCATCCTAAGCCCGGTGAACACTGAAGCTTTCTTT CASILSPVNTEAFF
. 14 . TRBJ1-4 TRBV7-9 TGTGCCAGCAGCTTAGGGAAGTCTAATGAAAAACTGTTTTTT CASSLGKSNEKLFF
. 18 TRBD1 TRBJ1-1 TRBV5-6 TGTGCCAGCACCTTCTTGGGACAGGGGGTTGGCATGAACACTGAAGCTTTCTTT CASTFLGQGVGMNTEAFF
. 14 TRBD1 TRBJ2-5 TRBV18 TGTGCCAGCTCCCCACCCGGGACAGGGGTGACCCAGTACTTC CASSPPGTGVTQYF
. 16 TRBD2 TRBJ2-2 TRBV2 TGTGCCAGCAGTGAATTTAGCGGGGGGGCCTCACTGGAGCTGTTTTTT CASSEFSGGASLELFF
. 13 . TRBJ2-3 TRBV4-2 TGTGCCAGCAGCCAAGCACTATACGATACGCAGTATTTT CASSQALYDTQYF
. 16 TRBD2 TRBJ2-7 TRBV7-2 TGTGCCAGCAGCCCCGGGACTAGCGGGAGATCTACGGAGCAGTACTTC CASSPGTSGRSTEQYF